The 21 T cell receptor beta chains presented below share a single source sample, sequenced in a study of cytomegalovirus exposure and HLA in healthy donors. Amplification used 60 Vbeta primers and 13 Jbeta primers. Using immunoSEQ multiplex PCR, the repertoire was profiled, and TCRdb retains in-frame clones only, with some absent. The sample records around 92,000 clones, roughly 79% being singletons. Sequenced material: PBMCs. The receptors shown here come from a female donor in good health and CMV-seropositive.

The V gene is TRBV28, the J gene TRBJ1-1; weak D call: TRBD1 (6 bases). Per the germline V gene, CDR1 is MDHEN and CDR2 is SYDVKM. The CDR3 runs 14 residues. V dropped 10 bases and J dropped 6 bases, with 21 bases sitting between them. The CDR3 bases are TGTGCCACTCTGTCAGGGGTTGGTGGCCCTGAAGCTTTCTTT. Encoded protein: CATLSGVGGPEAFF.

Notes on this clone: This likely comes from a read error, as the CDR3 has no conserved phenylalanine or tryptophan at its end. The V gene is TRBV19, the J gene TRBJ1-1; 7 nucleotides agree with TRBD1. In germline, CDR1 is LNHDA, CDR2 SQIVND (reference sequence). CDR3 size: 11 residues. The V and J ends lost 6 bases and 7 bases, in that order; junction bases with no gene match: 2. In DNA, the CDR3 is TGTGCCAGTAGCAGGGGGAGTGAAGCTTTCGTT. Protein product: CASSRGSEAFV.

The genes are TRBV7-2 and TRBJ1-1; weak D call: TRBD1 (5 bases). The V gene lost 4 bases and the J gene lost 5 bases, with 11 bases spanning the gap. The CDR3 runs 13 residues. The germline CDR1 and CDR2 sequences are SGHTA and FQGNSA. CDR3 in amino acids: CASSSDSSTEAFF. CDR3 in DNA: TGTGCCAGCAGCTCCGACAGCTCTACTGAAGCTTTCTTT.

This clone has only a few counts. CDR3 amino acids: CASSLQASKDTEAFF. DNA for the CDR3: TGCGCCAGCAGCTTACAGGCCTCCAAGGACACTGAAGCTTTCTTT. The chain uses TRBV5-1 and TRBJ1-1; D is possibly TRBD1 (5 bases). This CDR3 is built from 15 residues. V lost 2 bases to trimming and J lost 3 bases, with 14 bases between them. Per the germline V gene, CDR1 is SGHRS and CDR2 is YFSETQ.

The V gene is TRBV5-4, the J gene TRBJ1-2; tentative D call: TRBD1 (5 bases). The germline gives CDR1 SGHNT, CDR2 YYREEE (reference sequence). The CDR3 loop spans 14 amino acids. The ends were cut back, 2 bases at V and 4 bases at J, with 12 bases in the middle. Here the CDR3 DNA reads TGTGCCAGCAGCTTCTCCGGGACTTCCTATGGCTACACCTTC. Residues: CASSFSGTSYGYTF. Based on the CDR3 plus reference TRBV5-4 and TRBJ1-2, the full variable domain is ETGVTQSPTHLIKTRGQQVTLRCSSQSGHNTVSWYQQALGQGPQFIFQYYREEENGRGNFPPRFSGLQFPNYSSELNVNALELDDSALYLCASSFSGTSYGYTFGSGTRLTVV.

The V gene is TRBV7-9, the J gene TRBJ2-7, with 11 nucleotides matching TRBD1. This CDR3 spans 16 amino acids. Trimming took 4 bases from V and 4 from J; bases not matched to a gene: 9. CDR1 is SEHNR, CDR2 FQNEAQ, per germline (reference sequence). The CDR3 region has the DNA TGTGCCAGCAGCTCTCGGACAGGGGGCGCATCGTACGAGCAGTACTTC. It yields the protein CASSSRTGGASYEQYF.

The chain uses TRBV5-4 and TRBJ2-6; D perhaps matches TRBD1 (6 bases). With 4 bases removed from V and 1 base from J, the gap between germline ends came to 9 bases. CDR1 SGHNT and CDR2 YYREEE come from the germline V gene (reference sequence). The CDR3 totals 15 residues. The CDR3 sequence is CASSLRGSGANVLTF. In nucleotides, the CDR3 is TGTGCCAGCAGCCTCAGGGGATCTGGGGCCAACGTCCTGACTTTC.

This clone occurred a few times. The chain combines TRBV19 with TRBJ2-7; 7 bases fit TRBD1. The ends lost 6 bases at V and 0 bases at J; junction bases unmatched: 5. The CDR3 has 14 residues. CDR1 and CDR2 from the germline V gene are LNHDA and SQIVND (reference sequence). The CDR3: CASRRTGPSYEQYF. CDR3 coding DNA: TGTGCCAGTAGGCGGACAGGACCCTCCTACGAGCAGTACTTC. Based on the CDR3 plus reference TRBV19 and TRBJ2-7, the full variable domain is DGGITQSPKYLFRKEGQNVTLSCEQNLNHDAMYWYRQDPGQGLRLIYYSQIVNDFQKGDIAEGYSVSREKKESFPLTVTSAQKNPTAFYLCASRRTGPSYEQYFGPGTRLTVT.

This chain joins TRBV7-2 and TRBJ2-5; the D gene is possibly TRBD1 (5 bases). Germline CDR1 is SGHTA and CDR2 is FQGNSA. The CDR3 is 13 residues long. V lost 7 bases and J lost 9, with 18 bases in between. This chain's CDR3 is CASTALQGAPQYF. Written as DNA, the CDR3 is TGTGCCAGCACCGCACTGCAAGGGGCCCCCCAGTACTTC.

The V and J genes are TRBV7-3 and TRBJ2-7; D gene uncertain. This CDR3 comprises 13 residues. CDR1 is SGHTA and CDR2 is FQGTGA in the germline V gene. Trimming shortened V by 4 bases and J by 5 bases, and 12 bases separated the two germline ends. CDR3 sequence: CASSSDPGHEQYF. The CDR3 bases are TGTGCCAGCAGCTCCGATCCGGGTCACGAGCAGTACTTC.

This clone was recorded a few times. V and J are TRBV30 and TRBJ1-6; D may be TRBD1 (5 bases). CDR3 length equals 13 residues. Germline V lookup: CDR1 GTSNPN, CDR2 SVGIG (reference sequence). The V and J ends lost 8 bases and 7 bases respectively, with 15 bases between them. CDR3 loop: CALKGSSNSPLHF. The CDR3 DNA follows: TGTGCCCTGAAGGGGTCCTCGAATTCACCCCTCCACTTT.

This chain uses TRBV6-6 with TRBJ1-2; 10 bases are shared with TRBD1. With 5 bases clipped from V and 5 bases from J, the junction kept 8 bases outside the gene matches. The CDR3 spans 15 residues. CDR1 and CDR2 (germline): MNHNY, SVGAGI (reference sequence). CDR3 in DNA: TGTGCCAGCAGTCACCCCGGGACAGGGGTATATGGCTACACCTTC. Its translation is CASSHPGTGVYGYTF.

The chain links TRBV10-3 to TRBJ1-5, with a weak D call TRBD1 (5 bases). Germline CDR1 is ENHRY and CDR2 is SYGVKD. Trimming took off 3 bases at V and 3 bases at J, with 9 bases between the two ends. The CDR3 has 14 residues. Written as DNA, the CDR3 is TGTGCCATCAGTGACGGACAAGCCAATCAGCCCCAGCATTTT. This gives the protein CAISDGQANQPQHF.

CDR3 region: CASSYAWGTGNTIYF. The DNA for the CDR3 is TGTGCCAGCAGTTACGCCTGGGGCACAGGAAACACCATATATTTT. The J gene is TRBJ1-3, the V gene TRBV6-6; D may be TRBD1 (5 bases). V was trimmed by 2 bases and J by 4 bases, leaving 12 bases between them. CDR3 length: 15 residues. Germline loops: CDR1 MNHNY, CDR2 SVGAGI (reference sequence).

This chain joins TRBV7-6 and TRBJ2-1, with TRBD2 matching over 12 bases. The CDR3 runs to 14 residues. Germline-derived CDR1 and CDR2 are SGHVS and FNYEAQ. Trimming cost V 8 bases and J 6 bases; bases outside gene matches: 5. The CDR3 region has the DNA TGTGCCAGCGCTAGCGGGAGGGTGGGCAATGAGCAGTTCTTC. Encoded protein: CASASGRVGNEQFF.

The rearrangement uses TRBV2 and TRBJ2-1; TRBD1 matches at 8 bases. Trimming cost V 6 bases and J 1 base; bases outside gene matches: 5. The length of the CDR3 is 15 residues. Germline values: CDR1 SNHLY, CDR2 FYNNEI. The CDR3 region is CASSTDRGSYNEQFF. In DNA form, the CDR3 reads TGTGCCAGCAGCACCGACAGGGGTTCCTACAATGAGCAGTTCTTC.

This clone was counted once. The chain couples TRBV4-2 to TRBJ2-7; TRBD2 matches 9 bases. Germline V gene lookup returns CDR1 LGHNA and CDR2 YNFKEQ. This CDR3 has 17 amino acids. V lost 0 bases, J lost 0 bases, and 6 bases stayed unmatched. CDR3: CASSQDLASGTSYEQYF. In nucleotides, the CDR3 is TGTGCCAGCAGCCAAGATTTGGCTAGCGGGACCTCCTACGAGCAGTACTTC.

This clone was observed a few times. V is TRBV7-6 and J is TRBJ1-4; TRBD1 matches at 9 bases. After removal of 5 bases from V and 5 bases from J, the junction contained 3 bases not matched to a gene. The CDR3 loop spans 14 amino acids. Germline V lookup: CDR1 SGHVS, CDR2 FNYEAQ. CDR3 loop: CASSRGTGNEKLFF. CDR3 bases: TGTGCCAGCAGCCGAGGGACAGGGAATGAAAAACTGTTTTTT.

This chain joins TRBV6-4 and TRBJ2-1, with 9 bases lining up with TRBD1. J gave up 6 bases and V 6 bases, and 9 bases lay outside the gene matches. CDR1 is MRHNA, CDR2 SNTAGT, per germline. CDR3 length: 15 amino acids. The CDR3 coding sequence is TGTGCCAGCAGCGCAGGGGGACAGGGAAGCAATGAGCAGTTCTTC. It translates to CASSAGGQGSNEQFF.

CDR3 loop: CASSQDKGWPSEQYV. CDR3 DNA: TGCGCCAGCAGCCAAGATAAAGGGTGGCCTAGCGAGCAGTACGTC. J is TRBJ2-7 and V is TRBV4-3; D is unresolved. The CDR3 totals 15 residues. Trimming stripped 0 bases from V and 6 bases from J, with 15 bases between. Germline CDR1 is LGHNA and CDR2 is YSLEER.

The chain has TRBV14 and TRBJ2-7, with D possibly TRBD2 on 6 matching bases. CDR3 length: 16 residues. V lost 3 bases to trimming and J lost 7 bases, with 22 bases between them. Germline V lookup: CDR1 SGHDN, CDR2 FVKESK. The DNA of the CDR3 is TGTGCCAGCAGCCATTATCCCGGGACTCGCACTGGGGAGCAGTACTTC. This gives the protein CASSHYPGTRTGEQYF.